The next 25 T cell receptor beta chains were all read from a single sample in a study of T cell changes during pregnancy in multiple sclerosis. Libraries were prepared by immunoSEQ multiplex PCR; TCRdb keeps only in-frame clonotypes and omits some of them. This table holds about 44,000 clones, 88% found once. The specimen comprised CD8+ T cells from peripheral blood mononuclear cells, sampled after pregnancy. The receptors were sampled from a female donor in good health, enrolled as a control in a pregnancy study.

The chain recombines TRBV9 with TRBJ1-1, with D perhaps TRBD1 (6 bases). Trimming removed 3 bases at V and 4 bases at J, with 16 bases between. The CDR3 sequence is 15 residues long. CDR1 SGDLS and CDR2 YYNGEE come from the germline V gene. The CDR3 reads CASSGVGGRGTEAFF. In DNA form, the CDR3 reads TGTGCCAGCAGCGGGGTTGGGGGCAGAGGCACTGAAGCTTTCTTT.

The chain links TRBV15 to TRBJ2-1; TRBD2 matches 7 bases. V was pared by 4 bases and J by 1 base, with 4 bases of the junction left unmatched. Germline-derived CDR1 and CDR2 are LNHNV and YYDKDF (reference sequence). The CDR3 has 15 residues. The CDR3 sequence: CATSTERGSYNEQFF. Here the CDR3 DNA reads TGTGCCACCAGCACAGAGCGGGGATCCTACAATGAGCAGTTCTTC.

In its sample, this clone was seen many times. V gene TRBV7-2 combines with J gene TRBJ2-7, with 9 bases that match TRBD1. This CDR3 region has 15 residues. The V gene's germline CDR1 is SGHTA and CDR2 FQGNSA. J lost 1 base, V lost 5 bases, and 6 bases had no gene match. The CDR3 nucleotides read TGTGCCAGCAGCCCCGGGACAGGGCGGTCCTACGAGCAGTACTTC. Translated, it gives CASSPGTGRSYEQYF.

This clone appeared a few times. The chain recombines TRBV28 with TRBJ1-5; 10 bases are shared with TRBD1. CDR3 length: 15 amino acids. The germline CDR1 and CDR2 sequences are MDHEN and SYDVKM. J was trimmed by 5 bases and V by 5 bases; bases with no gene match: 6. The CDR3 DNA is TGTGCCAGCAGTGTGTCCGGGACAGGGGATCAGCCCCAGCATTTT. Translating it yields CASSVSGTGDQPQHF.

The chain links TRBV5-8 to TRBJ1-5; no clear D. The CDR3 has 17 residues. CDR1 is SGHTS, CDR2 YDEGEE, per germline. V lost 0 bases to trimming and J lost 1 base, with 14 bases between them. The CDR3 loop reads CASSLDGQVRSNQPQHF. CDR3 nucleotides: TGTGCCAGCAGCTTGGATGGGCAGGTACGAAGCAATCAGCCCCAGCATTTT.

V is TRBV4-3 and J is TRBJ1-3, with TRBD1 as a possible D gene (6 bases). Trimming cost V 1 base and J 2 bases, with 18 bases left between them. The CDR3 covers 18 residues. Germline CDR1 is LGHNA and CDR2 is YSLEER. Here the CDR3 reads CASSQAPPGVFAGNTIYF. The CDR3 nucleotides are TGCGCCAGCAGCCAAGCACCTCCAGGGGTTTTTGCTGGAAACACCATATATTTT.

The J gene is TRBJ2-7, the V gene TRBV6-5; maybe TRBD1 (7 bases). The CDR3 consists of 16 residues. Germline CDR1 MNHEY, CDR2 SVGAGI. V lost 1 base to trimming and J lost 7 bases, with 20 bases between them. The CDR3 loop reads CASSYLRGQKMREQYF. The CDR3 coding sequence is TGTGCCAGCAGTTACTTGCGGGGACAGAAGATGAGGGAGCAGTACTTC.

The chain combines TRBV4-1 with TRBJ2-7; D not resolved. The V gene's germline CDR1 is MGHRA and CDR2 YSYEKL. The V end lost 0 bases, the J end lost 3 bases, and 9 bases lay between the germline ends. The CDR3 contains 14 residues. DNA of the CDR3: TGCGCCAGCAGCCAAGATTTGGCAGACTACGAGCAGTACTTC. It encodes CASSQDLADYEQYF.

The V call is TRBV13, the J call TRBJ1-1; D remains ambiguous. This CDR3 contains 13 residues. V dropped 4 bases and J dropped 3 bases, with 9 bases sitting between them. Germline V CDR1 and CDR2: PRHDT, FYEKMQ (reference sequence). CDR3 bases: TGTGCCAGCAGCTCCGCAGGCTACACTGAAGCTTTCTTT. Translated, it gives CASSSAGYTEAFF.

This chain links TRBV4-3 with TRBJ2-1; no firm D call. This CDR3 contains 14 residues. CDR1 is LGHNA, CDR2 YSLEER, per germline. V lost 0 bases, J lost 6 bases, and 9 bases lay in between. CDR3 sequence: CASSQETASNEQFF. The CDR3 DNA reads as TGCGCCAGCAGCCAAGAAACAGCTTCCAATGAGCAGTTCTTC.

The rearrangement joins TRBV4-3 to TRBJ2-7; D is unclear. V dropped 0 bases and J dropped 3 bases, with 9 bases sitting between them. Germline CDR1 reads LGHNA; CDR2 reads YSLEER. There are 14 residues in the CDR3. As DNA, the CDR3 is TGCGCCAGCAGCCAAGATAGTGCTAGCTACGAGCAGTACTTC. It yields the protein CASSQDSASYEQYF.

This chain joins TRBV19 and TRBJ2-7, with D perhaps TRBD2 (7 bases). Germline CDR1 and CDR2: LNHDA and SQIVND (reference sequence). The CDR3 spans 15 residues. Trimming took off 3 bases at V and 6 bases at J, with 18 bases between the two ends. The CDR3 region is CASSILGGAFSEQYF. The DNA of the CDR3 is TGTGCCAGTAGTATTCTGGGGGGGGCCTTCTCCGAGCAGTACTTC.

This chain uses TRBV28 with TRBJ1-1; D is unclear. The CDR3 covers 12 residues. Between the trimmed V and J ends, which lost 3 bases and 10 bases, there was a span of 12 bases. Germline CDR1 MDHEN, CDR2 SYDVKM. Here the CDR3 reads CASSLGWEGAFF. CDR3 bases: TGTGCCAGCAGTTTGGGGTGGGAGGGAGCTTTCTTT.

DNA of the CDR3: TGTGCCAGCAGCCCAGGACAGATCTCGGCCGCTTTCTTT. Its protein is CASSPGQISAAFF. The V gene is TRBV7-3, the J gene TRBJ1-1; D perhaps matches TRBD1 (6 bases). Germline loops: CDR1 SGHTA, CDR2 FQGTGA. CDR3 length: 13 amino acids. V was pared by 5 bases and J by 11 bases, with 18 bases between.

The V and J genes are TRBV5-8 and TRBJ1-5; D not certain. CDR1 is SGHTS, CDR2 YDEGEE, per germline. V was pared by 4 bases and J by 0 bases, with 14 bases between. This CDR3 contains 16 residues. The CDR3 sequence is CASSPTNLNSNQPQHF. CDR3 sequence (DNA): TGTGCCAGCAGCCCCACTAACCTCAATAGCAATCAGCCCCAGCATTTT.

V and J are TRBV6-4 and TRBJ2-1, with 7 bases identical to TRBD1. Trimming cost V 5 bases and J 8 bases; bases outside gene matches: 18. The CDR3 runs 17 residues. In germline, CDR1 is MRHNA, CDR2 SNTAGT. DNA for the CDR3: TGTGCCAGCAGTACGTCCCCAGACAGGGAATTTTTCGATGAGCAGTTCTTC. Translation gives CASSTSPDREFFDEQFF.

V is TRBV28 and J is TRBJ1-5; D unclear. The CDR3 length is 15 residues. Trimming took off 3 bases at V and 4 bases at J, with 13 bases between the two ends. The germline CDR1 and CDR2 sequences are MDHEN and SYDVKM. Here the CDR3 reads CASSFSPSSNQPQHF. The CDR3 nucleotides are TGTGCCAGCAGTTTTAGCCCGTCAAGTAATCAGCCCCAGCATTTT.

V is TRBV10-1 and J is TRBJ2-5; 9 bases map to TRBD2. The germline gives CDR1 WNHNN, CDR2 SYGVQD (reference sequence). The CDR3 is 16 amino acids. V was pared by 4 bases and J by 3 bases, with 9 bases of the junction left unmatched. CDR3 bases: TGCGCCAGCAGTGGGGGAGAGCGGGGGGCAAAAGAGACCCAGTACTTC. Amino acids: CASSGGERGAKETQYF.

The chain couples TRBV15 to TRBJ2-1; TRBD2 aligns across 8 bases. Germline CDR1 and CDR2: LNHNV and YYDKDF (reference sequence). With 6 bases clipped from V and 5 bases from J, the junction kept 6 bases outside the gene matches. The CDR3 has 14 residues. Here the CDR3 DNA reads TGTGCCACCAGGATGACTAGCGCGCACAATGAGCAGTTCTTC. Amino acid sequence: CATRMTSAHNEQFF.

Comments on this clone: This same CDR3 is encoded by further DNA sequences in the sample. The chain combines TRBV2 with TRBJ1-2; the D gene is possibly TRBD1 (5 bases). The germline V gene has CDR1 SNHLY and CDR2 FYNNEI. The CDR3 extends over 11 amino acids. V lost 6 bases to trimming and J lost 4 bases, with 6 bases between them. This chain's CDR3 is CASRGLYGYTF. CDR3 DNA sequence: TGTGCCAGCAGGGGGCTCTATGGCTACACCTTC.

The V and J genes are TRBV18 and TRBJ2-3, with D perhaps TRBD2 (6 bases). CDR1 is KGHSH, CDR2 LQKENI, per germline. V was trimmed by 3 bases and J by 3 bases, leaving 19 bases between them. The CDR3 loop spans 17 amino acids. DNA for the CDR3: TGTGCCAGCTCACCCCTCAAGGTGCTGGGGACTACAGATACGCAGTATTTT. Residues: CASSPLKVLGTTDTQYF.

CDR3 protein: CASSLAGSGLYTEAFF. The CDR3 nucleotides read TGTGCCAGCAGCTTAGCTGGGTCAGGGTTGTACACTGAAGCTTTCTTT. V and J are TRBV11-2 and TRBJ1-1, with D possibly matching TRBD1 (5 bases). Germline-derived CDR1 and CDR2 are SGHAT and FQNNGV. V lost 1 base, J lost 3 bases, and 15 bases lay in between. The CDR3 contains 16 residues.

This chain connects TRBV28 to TRBJ2-5; D unresolved. V was shortened by 2 bases and J by 5 bases, with 12 bases between the two germline ends. The germline V gene has CDR1 MDHEN and CDR2 SYDVKM. The CDR3 length is 14 residues. CDR3 amino acids: CASSLRDTKETQYF. CDR3 coding DNA: TGTGCCAGCAGTTTAAGAGATACCAAGGAGACCCAGTACTTC.

V and J are TRBV7-9 and TRBJ2-7; no definite D call. V was shortened by 2 bases and J by 2 bases, with 10 bases between the two germline ends. The CDR3 consists of 14 residues. Germline CDR1 is SEHNR and CDR2 is FQNEAQ (reference sequence). CDR3 coding DNA: TGTGCCAGCAGCTTACCACTAACCCCCTACGAGCAGTACTTC. Residues: CASSLPLTPYEQYF.

This chain uses TRBV2 with TRBJ1-1; D is undetermined. The CDR3 runs to 14 residues. CDR1 is SNHLY and CDR2 is FYNNEI in the germline V gene. The V gene lost 3 bases and the J gene lost 5 bases, with 13 bases spanning the gap. The CDR3 coding sequence is TGTGCCAGCAGTGAGGGCACCGTGAGAACTGAAGCTTTCTTT. Its protein product is CASSEGTVRTEAFF.